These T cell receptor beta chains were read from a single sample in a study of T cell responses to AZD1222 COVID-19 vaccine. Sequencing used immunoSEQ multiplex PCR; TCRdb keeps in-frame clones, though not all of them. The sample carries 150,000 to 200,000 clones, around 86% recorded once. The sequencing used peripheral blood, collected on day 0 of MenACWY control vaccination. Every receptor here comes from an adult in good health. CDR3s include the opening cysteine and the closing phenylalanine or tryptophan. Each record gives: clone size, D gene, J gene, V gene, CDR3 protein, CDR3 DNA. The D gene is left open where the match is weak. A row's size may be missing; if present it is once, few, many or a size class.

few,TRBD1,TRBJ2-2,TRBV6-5,CASLGQGSRTAELFF,TGTGCCAGTCTAGGACAGGGGAGTAGGACAGCGGAGCTGTTTTTT
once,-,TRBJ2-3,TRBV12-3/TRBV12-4,CASRGQADTQYF,TGTGCCAGCAGGGGTCAGGCAGATACGCAGTATTTT
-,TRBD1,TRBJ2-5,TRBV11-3,CASSSGTGAQETQYF,TGTGCCAGCAGCTCCGGGACAGGGGCCCAAGAGACCCAGTACTTC
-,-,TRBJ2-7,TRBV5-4,CASSLVHGGEQYF,TGTGCCAGCAGCTTAGTTCACGGCGGAGAGCAGTACTTC
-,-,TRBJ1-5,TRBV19,CASSIRGSNQPQHF,TGTGCCAGTAGTATCAGGGGTAGCAATCAGCCCCAGCATTTT
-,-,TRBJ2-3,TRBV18,CASSARDSGWTDTQYF,TGTGCCAGCTCCGCTCGAGATTCAGGATGGACAGATACGCAGTATTTT
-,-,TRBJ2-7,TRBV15,CATSSLLGVGQYF,TGTGCCACCAGCAGCCTCCTAGGAGTCGGGCAGTACTTC
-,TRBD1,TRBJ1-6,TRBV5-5,CASSLGQGAGSPLHF,TGTGCCAGCAGCTTAGGACAGGGCGCAGGCTCACCCCTCCACTTT
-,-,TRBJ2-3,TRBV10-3,CAISAGGRGGTDTQYF,TGTGCCATCAGCGCAGGGGGGCGGGGTGGCACAGATACGCAGTATTTT
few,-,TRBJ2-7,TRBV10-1,CASSDQGLGEQYF,TGCGCCAGCAGTGATCAGGGGCTAGGGGAGCAGTACTTC
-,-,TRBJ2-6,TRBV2,CASSEGHVSGANVLTF,TGTGCCAGCAGTGAAGGACACGTCTCTGGGGCCAACGTCCTGACTTTC
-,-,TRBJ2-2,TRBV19,CASSPWNTGELFF,TGTGCCAGTAGTCCCTGGAACACCGGGGAGCTGTTTTTT
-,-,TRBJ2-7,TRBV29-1,CSVKGDKTYEQYF,TGCAGCGTTAAGGGGGATAAAACCTACGAGCAGTACTTC
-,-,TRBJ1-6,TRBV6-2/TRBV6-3,CASSLFQLDNSPLHF,TGTGCCAGCAGCTTGTTCCAGCTCGATAATTCACCCCTCCACTTT
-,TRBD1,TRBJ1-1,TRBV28,CASNSQGASAFF,TGTGCCAGCAATTCCCAGGGGGCATCGGCTTTCTTT
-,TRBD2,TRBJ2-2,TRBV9,CASSLRLAGAANTGELFF,TGTGCCAGCAGCCTCCGACTAGCGGGGGCCGCGAACACCGGGGAGCTGTTTTTT
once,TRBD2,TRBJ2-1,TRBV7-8,CASSLVGTSAYNEQFF,TGTGCCAGCAGCTTAGTAGGGACTAGCGCATACAATGAGCAGTTCTTC
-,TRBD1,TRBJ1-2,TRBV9,CASSVHGQGDGYTF,TGTGCCAGCAGCGTACACGGACAGGGGGATGGCTACACCTTC
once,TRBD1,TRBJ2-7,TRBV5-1,CASSSPVTGSYEQYF,TGCGCCAGCAGCTCCCCCGTGACAGGGTCCTACGAGCAGTACTTC
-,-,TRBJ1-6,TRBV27,CASRSRGEPSYNSPLHF,TGTGCCAGCAGGTCCAGGGGTGAGCCCTCCTATAATTCACCCCTCCACTTT
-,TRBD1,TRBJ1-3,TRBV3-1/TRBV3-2,CASSQRTGVDGNTIYF,TGTGCCAGCAGCCAAAGGACAGGAGTTGATGGAAACACCATATATTTT
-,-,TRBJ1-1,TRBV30,CAWSVRENTEAFF,TGTGCCTGGAGTGTAAGGGAGAACACTGAAGCTTTCTTT
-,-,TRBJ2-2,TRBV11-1,CASSLGSNTGELFF,TGTGCCAGCAGCTTAGGTTCAAACACCGGGGAGCTGTTTTTT
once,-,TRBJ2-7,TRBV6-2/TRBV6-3,CASSNDAKGQYF,TGTGCCAGCAGCAACGACGCAAAGGGGCAGTACTTC
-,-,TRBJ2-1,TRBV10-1,CASSEDWPYNEQFF,TGCGCCAGCAGTGAGGATTGGCCCTACAATGAGCAGTTCTTC
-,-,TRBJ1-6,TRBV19,CASVDRAYNSPLHF,TGTGCCAGTGTAGACAGAGCGTATAATTCACCCCTCCACTTT
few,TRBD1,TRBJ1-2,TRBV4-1,CASSLGTGDGYTF,TGCGCCAGCAGCCTAGGGACAGGGGATGGCTACACCTTC
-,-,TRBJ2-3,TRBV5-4,CASSSVVLAGGGDTQYF,TGTGCCAGCAGCTCCGTTGTTTTGGCAGGGGGGGGAGATACGCAGTATTTT
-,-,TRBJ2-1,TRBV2,CASVGAGGFF,TGTGCCAGCGTGGGGGCTGGAGGGTTCTTC
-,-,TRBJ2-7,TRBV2,CAPRGTLGGEQYF,TGTGCCCCACGGGGGACATTGGGGGGCGAGCAGTACTTC
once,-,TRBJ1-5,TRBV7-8,CASSLTGGSNQPQHF,TGTGCCAGCAGCTTAACCGGGGGAAGCAATCAGCCCCAGCATTTT
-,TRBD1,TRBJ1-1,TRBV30,CAWSVGTGVNTEAFF,TGTGCCTGGAGTGTAGGGACAGGAGTGAACACTGAAGCTTTCTTT
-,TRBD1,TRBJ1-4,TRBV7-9,CASSPPGQANEKLFF,TGTGCCAGCAGCCCCCCCGGACAGGCCAATGAAAAACTGTTTTTT
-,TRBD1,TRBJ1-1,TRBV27,CASSLSSPTGGSEAFF,TGTGCCAGCAGTTTATCGAGCCCTACAGGGGGCTCTGAAGCTTTCTTT
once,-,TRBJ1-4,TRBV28,CASSPHGDEKLFF,TGTGCCAGCAGTCCGCACGGCGATGAAAAACTGTTTTTT
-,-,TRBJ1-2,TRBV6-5,CASNPTGLGDTF,TGTGCCAGCAACCCCACAGGGCTCGGAGACACCTTC
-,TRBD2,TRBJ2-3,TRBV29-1,CSSGQREDTQYF,TGCAGCTCGGGCCAGCGGGAGGATACGCAGTATTTT
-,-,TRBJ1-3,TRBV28,CASSLGVSGNTIYF,TGTGCCAGCAGTTTGGGAGTTTCTGGAAACACCATATATTTT
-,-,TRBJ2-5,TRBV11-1,CASSSLAGDYQETQYF,TGTGCCAGCAGCTCACTAGCCGGGGACTACCAAGAGACCCAGTACTTC
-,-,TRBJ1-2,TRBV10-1,CASSHRVNYGYTF,TGCGCCAGCAGTCACAGGGTAAACTATGGCTACACCTTC
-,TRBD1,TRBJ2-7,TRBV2,CASSEAPGQGYEQYF,TGTGCCAGCAGTGAAGCGCCGGGACAGGGTTACGAGCAGTACTTC
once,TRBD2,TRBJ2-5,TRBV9,CASSVDPAGGSQETQYF,TGTGCCAGCAGCGTAGATCCAGCGGGAGGGTCCCAAGAGACCCAGTACTTC
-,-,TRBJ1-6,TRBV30,CAWSVHRGNSPLHF,TGTGCCTGGAGTGTACACCGGGGAAATTCACCCCTCCACTTT
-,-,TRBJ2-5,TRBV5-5,CASSLAPGTETQYF,TGTGCCAGCAGCTTGGCCCCGGGGACGGAGACCCAGTACTTC
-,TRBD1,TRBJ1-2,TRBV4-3,CASSQEGRGPYGYTF,TGCGCCAGCAGCCAAGAAGGCAGGGGGCCCTATGGCTACACCTTC
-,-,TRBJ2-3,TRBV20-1,CSATGPDTQYF,TGCAGTGCTACAGGTCCAGATACGCAGTATTTT
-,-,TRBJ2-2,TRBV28,CASRTANTGELFF,TGTGCCAGCCGGACAGCGAACACCGGGGAGCTGTTTTTT
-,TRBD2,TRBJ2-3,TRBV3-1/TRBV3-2,CASSQEGLAGFTDTQYF,TGTGCCAGCAGCCAAGAGGGACTAGCGGGGTTCACAGATACGCAGTATTTT
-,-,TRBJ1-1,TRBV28,CASRTEGMGTEAFF,TGTGCCAGCAGGACAGAGGGGATGGGCACTGAAGCTTTCTTT
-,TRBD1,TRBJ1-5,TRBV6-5,CASSRGWNQPQHF,TGTGCCAGCAGCAGGGGGTGGAATCAGCCCCAGCATTTT
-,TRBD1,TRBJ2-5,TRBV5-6,CASSLGQGTSTQYF,TGTGCCAGCAGCCTGGGACAGGGGACATCGACCCAGTACTTC
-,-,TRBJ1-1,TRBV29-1,CSVEGTRAFF,TGCAGCGTTGAAGGGACACGGGCTTTCTTT
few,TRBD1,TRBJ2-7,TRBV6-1,CASSESGQGDEQYF,TGTGCCAGCAGTGAAAGTGGACAGGGAGACGAGCAGTACTTC
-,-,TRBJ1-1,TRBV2,CASLPLMNTEAFF,TGTGCCAGCCTACCCTTAATGAACACTGAAGCTTTCTTT
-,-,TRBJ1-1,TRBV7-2,CASRSQEGTEAFF,TGTGCCAGCAGGTCACAGGAGGGCACTGAAGCTTTCTTT
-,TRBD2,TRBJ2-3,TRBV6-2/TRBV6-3,CASSYNLGGGAWDTQYF,TGTGCCAGCAGTTACAATCTTGGCGGGGGGGCGTGGGATACGCAGTATTTT